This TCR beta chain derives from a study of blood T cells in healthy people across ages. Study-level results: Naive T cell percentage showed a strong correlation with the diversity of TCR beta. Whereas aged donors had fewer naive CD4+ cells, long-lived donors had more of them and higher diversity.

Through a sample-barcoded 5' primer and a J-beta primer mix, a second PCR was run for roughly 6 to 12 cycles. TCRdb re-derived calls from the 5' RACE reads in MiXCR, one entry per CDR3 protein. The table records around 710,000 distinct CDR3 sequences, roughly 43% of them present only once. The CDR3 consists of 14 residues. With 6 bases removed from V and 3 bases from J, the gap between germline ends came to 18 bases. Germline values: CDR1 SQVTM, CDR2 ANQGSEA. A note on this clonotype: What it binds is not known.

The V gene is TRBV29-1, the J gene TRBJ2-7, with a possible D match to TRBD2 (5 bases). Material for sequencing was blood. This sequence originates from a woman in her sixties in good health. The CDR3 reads CSVDEGEGFYEQYF. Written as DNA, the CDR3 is TGCAGCGTAGACGAGGGAGAAGGGTTCTACGAGCAGTACTTC.